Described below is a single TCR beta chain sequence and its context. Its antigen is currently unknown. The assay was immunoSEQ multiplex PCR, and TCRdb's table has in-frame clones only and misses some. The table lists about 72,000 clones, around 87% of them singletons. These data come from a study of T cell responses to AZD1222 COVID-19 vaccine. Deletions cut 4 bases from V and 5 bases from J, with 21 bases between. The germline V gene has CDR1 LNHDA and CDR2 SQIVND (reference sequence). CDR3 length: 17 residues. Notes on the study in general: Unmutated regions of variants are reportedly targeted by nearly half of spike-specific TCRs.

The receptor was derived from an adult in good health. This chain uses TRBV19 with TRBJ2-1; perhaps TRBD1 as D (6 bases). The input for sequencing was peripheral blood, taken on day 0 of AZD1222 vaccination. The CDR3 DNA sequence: TGTGCCAGTAGTAGTGTGTTTTGGAGACAGGCCGACAATGAGCAGTTCTTC. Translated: CASSSVFWRQADNEQFF.